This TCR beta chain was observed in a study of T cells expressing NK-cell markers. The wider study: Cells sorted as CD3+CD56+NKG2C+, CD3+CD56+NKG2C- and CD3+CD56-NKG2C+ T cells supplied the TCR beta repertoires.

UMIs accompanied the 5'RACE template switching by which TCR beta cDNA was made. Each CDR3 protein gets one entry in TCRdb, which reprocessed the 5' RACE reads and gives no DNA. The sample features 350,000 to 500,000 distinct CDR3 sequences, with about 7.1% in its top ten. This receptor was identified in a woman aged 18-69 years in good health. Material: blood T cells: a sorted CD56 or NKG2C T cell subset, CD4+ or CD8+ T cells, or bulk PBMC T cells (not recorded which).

CDR3 sequence reads: CASSKQGQETQYF. V usage is TRBV18 and J usage is TRBJ2-5; lacking DNA, the TRBD1 call made by TCRdb goes unchecked. The CDR3 is 13 amino acids. Germline CDR1 KGHSH, CDR2 LQKENI.